Below, 29 T cell receptor beta chains from the same sample are listed, as sequenced in a study of Tregs in tolerant kidney transplant recipients. The nonmyeloablative bone marrow transplants came from related graft donors, with transient mixed chimerism. Data came from immunoSEQ multiplex PCR; TCRdb stores just in-frame clones and leaves some out. This sample has 45,000 to 55,000 clones, with approximately 90% found just once. The material sequenced was CD8+ T cells from blood (PBMCs), taken 24 months after the transplant. The receptors come from a human patient who received a combined kidney and bone marrow transplant. Some T cells may originate from the graft donor.

The chain couples TRBV19 to TRBJ2-5; 7 nucleotides match TRBD2. With 5 bases clipped from V and 2 bases from J, the junction kept 8 bases outside the gene matches. The CDR3 covers 15 residues. CDR1 is LNHDA, CDR2 SQIVND, per germline (reference sequence). The CDR3 nucleotides read TGTGCCAGTAGTGAAACTGGACTAGTACAAGAGACCCAGTACTTC. It is translated as CASSETGLVQETQYF.

This sequence joins TRBV5-6 and TRBJ2-1, with 7 bases identical to TRBD2. Germline CDR1 SGHDT, CDR2 YYEEEE. This CDR3 contains 13 residues. V dropped 6 bases and J dropped 10; count of bases not matched to a gene: 10. In DNA form, the CDR3 reads TGTGCCAGCACCCACAGCGGGGCGATGGAGCAGTTCTTC. Translated, it gives CASTHSGAMEQFF.

This clone was observed a single time. The chain joins TRBV19 to TRBJ2-7; 7 bases fit TRBD1. The CDR3 totals 16 residues. Germline loops: CDR1 LNHDA, CDR2 SQIVND (reference sequence). The V gene end was trimmed by 7 bases and the J gene end by 4 bases; junction bases not matched to a gene: 16. In nucleotides, the CDR3 is TGTGCCAGTACCGAAAATAGAGGGGGCAGGGGGTACGAGCAGTACTTC. Protein product: CASTENRGGRGYEQYF.

The chain employs TRBV4-2 and TRBJ2-3; D is unclear. The V end was cut by 0 bases, the J end by 2 bases, with 9 bases between. Germline values: CDR1 LGHNA, CDR2 YNFKEQ. The CDR3 runs to 15 residues. CDR3 amino acids: CASSQELSFTDTQYF. DNA of the CDR3: TGTGCCAGCAGCCAAGAGCTAAGTTTCACAGATACGCAGTATTTT.

This sequence joins TRBV6-1 and TRBJ1-1; 7 bases are a match to TRBD1. This CDR3 is built from 14 residues. CDR1 MNHNS and CDR2 SASEGT come from the germline V gene. Unmatched junction bases numbered 0, after V lost 1 base and J lost 1 base. In nucleotides, the CDR3 is TGTGCCAGCAGTGAAGGGACAGGGAACACTGAAGCTTTCTTT. Amino acid sequence: CASSEGTGNTEAFF.

This clone is a singleton in its sample. The chain employs TRBV7-9 and TRBJ1-1; D may be TRBD1 (5 bases). The germline V gene has CDR1 SEHNR and CDR2 FQNEAQ (reference sequence). There are 15 residues in the CDR3. Trimming removed 3 bases at V and 0 bases at J, with 11 bases between. The CDR3 bases are TGTGCCAGCAGCTTCGAGACAGCCTTGAACACTGAAGCTTTCTTT. This translates into CASSFETALNTEAFF.

This chain uses TRBV7-9 with TRBJ1-1; D remains ambiguous. The germline gives CDR1 SEHNR, CDR2 FQNEAQ (reference sequence). Deletions cut 3 bases from V and 5 bases from J, with 7 bases between. The CDR3 loop spans 12 amino acids. The CDR3 nucleotides read TGTGCCAGCAGCTTCCGACAAACTGAAGCTTTCTTT. It is translated as CASSFRQTEAFF.

The chain combines TRBV27 with TRBJ2-7; a weak D match, TRBD1 (6 bases). The CDR3 totals 13 residues. Per germline, CDR1 MNHEY and CDR2 SMNVEV (reference sequence). V dropped 2 bases and J dropped 3 bases, with 8 bases sitting between them. CDR3 nucleotides: TGTGCCAGCAGTTTAAGGACAGACTACGAGCAGTACTTC. This sequence encodes CASSLRTDYEQYF.

This clone is a singleton in its sample. The J gene is TRBJ1-1, the V gene TRBV11-2; D is possibly TRBD1 (5 bases). Trimming took 5 bases from V and 2 from J, leaving 6 bases between them. Germline V gene lookup returns CDR1 SGHAT and CDR2 FQNNGV. The CDR3 is made up of 12 amino acids. The CDR3 bases are TGTGCCAGCAGCGACAGTAACACTGAAGCTTTCTTT. It specifies CASSDSNTEAFF.

The chain couples TRBV5-6 to TRBJ2-5; 9 nucleotides align to TRBD2. The V gene's germline CDR1 is SGHDT and CDR2 YYEEEE. The CDR3 consists of 15 residues. V was clipped by 3 bases and J by 2 bases; unmatched bases: 5. CDR3 protein: CASSWTTSGQETQYF. CDR3 in DNA: TGTGCCAGCAGCTGGACGACTAGCGGACAAGAGACCCAGTACTTC.

As concerns this clone: The same CDR3 is also encoded by other DNA sequences in this sample. This chain links TRBV9 with TRBJ1-6; no clear D. CDR3 length: 14 amino acids. In germline, CDR1 is SGDLS, CDR2 YYNGEE. V was trimmed by 0 bases and J by 13 bases, leaving 14 bases between them. The CDR3, as DNA: TGTGCCAGCAGCGTAGGGAGTGATGGTTCCCCCCTCCACTTT. Protein product: CASSVGSDGSPLHF.

The rearrangement joins TRBV28 to TRBJ2-5; 8 bases map to TRBD1. CDR3 length: 14 amino acids. From germline, CDR1 is MDHEN and CDR2 SYDVKM. Unmatched junction bases numbered 9, after V lost 7 bases and J lost 5 bases. Written as DNA, the CDR3 is TGTGCCAGCAATTGGGCTACAGGGGGTGAGACCCAGTACTTC. Protein: CASNWATGGETQYF. The variable domain in full, completed from reference TRBV28 and TRBJ2-5, reads DVKVTQSSRYLVKRTGEKVFLECVQDMDHENMFWYRQDPGLGLRLIYFSYDVKMKEKGDIPEGYSVSREKKERFSLILESASTNQTSMYLCASNWATGGETQYFGPGTRLLVL.

V is TRBV19 and J is TRBJ1-2; 9 bases are shared with TRBD1. The V gene end was trimmed by 6 bases and the J gene end by 2 bases; junction bases not matched to a gene: 7. CDR3 size: 15 residues. Per germline, CDR1 LNHDA and CDR2 SQIVND (reference sequence). DNA for the CDR3: TGTGCCAGTAGACCGGGACAGGGTGAGAACTATGGCTACACCTTC. It yields the protein CASRPGQGENYGYTF.

The J gene is TRBJ2-3, the V gene TRBV6-4, with a possible D match to TRBD2 (5 bases). V lost 3 bases, J lost 3 bases, and 13 bases lay in between. Germline CDR1 is MRHNA and CDR2 is SNTAGT. The CDR3 contains 15 residues. This CDR3 reads CASSEGGSGTDTQYF. The CDR3 DNA reads as TGTGCCAGCAGTGAAGGTGGGAGTGGGACAGATACGCAGTATTTT.

The gene calls are TRBV6-1 and TRBJ2-7; TRBD1 aligns across 9 bases. The CDR3 length is 14 residues. Trimming removed 5 bases from V and 5 bases from J; junction bases left unmatched: 7. Germline CDR1 and CDR2: MNHNS and SASEGT. CDR3 sequence: CASSTGTGFDEQYF. For the CDR3, the DNA is TGTGCCAGCAGTACCGGGACAGGGTTCGACGAGCAGTACTTC.

The chain combines TRBV5-6 with TRBJ1-1, with D possibly TRBD1 on 6 matching bases. V lost 2 bases and J 6 bases, leaving 11 bases between the germline ends. The germline gives CDR1 SGHDT, CDR2 YYEEEE. The CDR3 is made up of 13 amino acids. Written as DNA, the CDR3 is TGTGCCAGCAGCTTAGGGGGTAGCCCTGAAGCTTTCTTT. Amino acid sequence: CASSLGGSPEAFF.

The chain joins TRBV6-1 to TRBJ1-1, with a possible D match to TRBD1 (5 bases). Trimming stripped 5 bases from V and 6 bases from J, with 10 bases between. This CDR3 has 12 amino acids. The germline V gene has CDR1 MNHNS and CDR2 SASEGT. The CDR3 sequence: CASSPPGSEAFF. The DNA for the CDR3 is TGTGCCAGCAGTCCCCCAGGGTCTGAAGCTTTCTTT.

This sequence joins TRBV10-2 and TRBJ2-3; D gene unclear. The CDR3 has 13 residues. Germline values: CDR1 WSHSY, CDR2 SAAADI. Trimming shortened V by 2 bases and J by 6 bases, and 9 bases separated the two germline ends. The CDR3 loop is CASSEGGPDTQYF. The CDR3 DNA follows: TGCGCCAGCAGTGAGGGCGGCCCTGATACGCAGTATTTT.

The chain carries TRBV5-8 and TRBJ2-7, with TRBD1 matching 10 bases. Germline V gene lookup returns CDR1 SGHTS and CDR2 YDEGEE. The junction had 6 bases not matched to a gene; V was cut back by 5 bases and J by 4 bases. This CDR3 has 14 amino acids. CDR3 DNA: TGTGCCAGCAGATTCGGGACAGGGGTGTACGAGCAGTACTTC. Its protein product is CASRFGTGVYEQYF. The full variable domain, in which reference TRBV5-8 and TRBJ2-7 provide the parts outside the CDR3, is EAGVTQSPTHLIKTRGQQATLRCSPISGHTSVYWYQQALGLGLQFLLWYDEGEERNRGNFPPRFSGRQFPNYSSELNVNALELEDSALYLCASRFGTGVYEQYFGPGTRLTVT.

This sequence joins TRBV19 and TRBJ2-7; 9 bases are a match to TRBD1. The V and J ends lost 5 bases and 3 bases, in that order; junction bases with no gene match: 5. The CDR3 totals 14 residues. Germline CDR1 and CDR2: LNHDA and SQIVND (reference sequence). CDR3: CASSLGTGSYEQYF. For the CDR3, the DNA is TGTGCCAGTAGTCTTGGGACAGGGAGCTACGAGCAGTACTTC. Using reference TRBV19 and TRBJ2-7 for the parts outside the CDR3, the full variable domain is DGGITQSPKYLFRKEGQNVTLSCEQNLNHDAMYWYRQDPGQGLRLIYYSQIVNDFQKGDIAEGYSVSREKKESFPLTVTSAQKNPTAFYLCASSLGTGSYEQYFGPGTRLTVT.

The genes are TRBV5-4 and TRBJ2-7; the match to TRBD2 covers 8 bases. Trimming at V came to 4 bases and at J to 4 bases, leaving 7 bases not matched to a gene. This CDR3 has 14 residues. The germline gives CDR1 SGHNT, CDR2 YYREEE (reference sequence). This chain's CDR3 is CASSPGLGFYEQYF. The DNA for the CDR3 is TGTGCCAGCAGCCCGGGACTAGGTTTTTACGAGCAGTACTTC.

This rearrangement joins TRBV4-3 to TRBJ2-1, with 10 bases fitting TRBD2. Trimming removed 2 bases from V and 1 base from J; junction bases left unmatched: 8. The CDR3 has 18 amino acids. In germline, CDR1 is LGHNA, CDR2 YSLEER. CDR3 nucleotides: TGCGCCAGCAGCCAACCAGCGACTAGCGGGCGGTCCTACAATGAGCAGTTCTTC. It translates to CASSQPATSGRSYNEQFF.

The chain recombines TRBV5-6 with TRBJ1-2; 7 bases align to TRBD1. Looked up from germline, CDR1 is SGHDT and CDR2 is YYEEEE. V was pared by 0 bases and J by 3 bases, with 2 bases of the junction left unmatched. There are 14 residues in the CDR3. The CDR3 DNA sequence: TGTGCCAGCAGCTTGGACGGGACAGACTATGGCTACACCTTC. Translated: CASSLDGTDYGYTF. Looking up the rest from reference TRBV5-6 and TRBJ1-2 gives the full variable domain: DAGVTQSPTHLIKTRGQQVTLRCSPKSGHDTVSWYQQALGQGPQFIFQYYEEEERQRGNFPDRFSGHQFPNYSSELNVNALLLGDSALYLCASSLDGTDYGYTFGSGTRLTVV.

The chain has TRBV19 and TRBJ2-7; D not certain. The germline V gene encodes CDR1 LNHDA and CDR2 SQIVND (reference sequence). The V end was cut by 3 bases, the J end by 2 bases, with 11 bases between. CDR3 length equals 14 residues. The CDR3 nucleotides are TGTGCCAGTAGTATGGGCCAGCATACCTACGAGCAGTACTTC. Translated: CASSMGQHTYEQYF.

The chain has TRBV15 and TRBJ1-2; 8 bases are shared with TRBD1. Trimming cost V 4 bases and J 5 bases; bases outside gene matches: 6. CDR1 and CDR2 from the germline V gene are LNHNV and YYDKDF (reference sequence). The CDR3 loop spans 14 amino acids. The CDR3 region has the DNA TGTGCCACCAGCATCCCCGGGACAGGTTATGGCTACACCTTC. It encodes CATSIPGTGYGYTF.

This chain connects TRBV7-9 to TRBJ2-6; D uncertain. V lost 1 base and J lost 2, with 15 bases in between. The CDR3 has 18 residues. Germline CDR1 reads SEHNR; CDR2 reads FQNEAQ (reference sequence). CDR3 DNA: TGTGCCAGCAGCTTAGTTTTTGTGATAGTGGCTGGGGCCAACGTCCTGACTTTC. It yields the protein CASSLVFVIVAGANVLTF.

The genes are TRBV7-9 and TRBJ2-1; TRBD1 matches at 8 bases. Unmatched junction bases numbered 17, after V lost 5 bases and J lost 8 bases. The V gene's germline CDR1 is SEHNR and CDR2 FQNEAQ (reference sequence). This CDR3 contains 17 residues. CDR3 in DNA: TGTGCCAGCAGCATGCCCAGAGCCGGACAGGGCGAAGATGAGCAGTTCTTC. Its translation is CASSMPRAGQGEDEQFF. The full variable domain, rest sourced from reference TRBV7-9 and TRBJ2-1, is DTGVSQNPRHKITKRGQNVTFRCDPISEHNRLYWYRQTLGQGPEFLTYFQNEAQLEKSRLLSDRFSAERPKGSFSTLEIQRTEQGDSAMYLCASSMPRAGQGEDEQFFGPGTRLTVL.

The chain links TRBV4-2 to TRBJ2-7, with TRBD2 matching over 9 bases. The CDR3 is 14 amino acids. The V segment lost 4 bases and the J segment 5 bases; nucleotides outside the gene matches: 6. In germline, CDR1 is LGHNA, CDR2 YNFKEQ. The CDR3 DNA reads as TGTGCCAGCAGCCTAGGACTAGCGATTGACGAGCAGTACTTC. Its protein product is CASSLGLAIDEQYF.

The chain is built from TRBV10-3 and TRBJ2-2; D ambiguous. CDR1 ENHRY and CDR2 SYGVKD come from the germline V gene. Between the trimmed V and J ends, which lost 11 bases and 1 base, there was a span of 8 bases. The CDR3 loop spans 12 amino acids. CDR3 coding DNA: TGTGCCGTCCGCAGGAACACCGGGGAGCTGTTTTTT. Protein sequence: CAVRRNTGELFF.